Presented here are 32 T cell receptor beta chains from one specimen sequenced in a study of cytomegalovirus exposure and HLA in healthy donors. PCR involved 60 Vbeta and 13 Jbeta primers. This table comes from immunoSEQ multiplex PCR, and its TCRdb copy is limited to in-frame clones, with some not included. This table has 120,000 to 150,000 clones, 70% to 80% appearing once. Input material: PBMCs. The receptors here all came from a female donor in good health and CMV-seronegative.

This chain connects TRBV15 to TRBJ2-1; 8 bases map to TRBD1. Losses at the gene ends were 1 base for V and 7 bases for J; bases not matched to a gene: 9. CDR3 size: 16 residues. Germline V gene sequence: CDR1 LNHNV, CDR2 YYDKDF (reference sequence). The CDR3 bases are TGTGCCACCAGCAGAGTGCGTCAGGGGGCGCCAAATGAGCAGTTCTTC. Protein sequence: CATSRVRQGAPNEQFF.

The rearrangement uses TRBV5-4 and TRBJ1-1, with TRBD1 as a possible D gene (5 bases). V was shortened by 1 base and J by 5 bases, with 9 bases between the two germline ends. CDR3 length: 13 residues. Germline lookup yields CDR1 SGHNT and CDR2 YYREEE (reference sequence). CDR3 residues: CASSLNRRTEAFF. The CDR3 bases are TGTGCCAGCAGCTTGAACAGGCGAACTGAAGCTTTCTTT. Supplemented by reference TRBV5-4 and TRBJ1-1, the full variable domain reads ETGVTQSPTHLIKTRGQQVTLRCSSQSGHNTVSWYQQALGQGPQFIFQYYREEENGRGNFPPRFSGLQFPNYSSELNVNALELDDSALYLCASSLNRRTEAFFGQGTRLTVV.

This chain uses TRBV10-2 with TRBJ2-3; TRBD2 agrees at 11 bases. Germline trimming cut 2 bases from V and 1 base from J; bases unmatched to any gene: 8. Germline V gives CDR1 WSHSY, CDR2 SAAADI. CDR3 size: 18 residues. DNA of the CDR3: TGCGCCAGCAGTGAGGGGAGGGGACTAGCGGCTGGCACAGATACGCAGTATTTT. Translating gives CASSEGRGLAAGTDTQYF.

The J gene is TRBJ1-2, the V gene TRBV27; tentative D call: TRBD1 (6 bases). The CDR3 totals 21 residues. Germline V gives CDR1 MNHEY, CDR2 SMNVEV (reference sequence). Trimming took off 4 bases at V and 2 bases at J, with 32 bases between the two ends. CDR3 nucleotide sequence: TGTGCCAGCAGTTCGTGGGGGCTTGCCCGGGACGGAAGTTCTACCAACTATGGCTACACCTTC. Its protein is CASSSWGLARDGSSTNYGYTF.

This chain connects TRBV7-2 to TRBJ1-5; D perhaps matches TRBD1 (6 bases). The germline CDR1 and CDR2 sequences are SGHTA and FQGNSA. This CDR3 contains 15 residues. V dropped 5 bases and J dropped 11 bases, with 22 bases sitting between them. The chain's CDR3 is CASSPQPGQPWSQHF. The CDR3 DNA reads TGTGCCAGCAGCCCACAACCCGGACAGCCTTGGTCCCAGCATTTT. The full variable domain, completed using reference TRBV7-2 and TRBJ1-5, is GAGVSQSPSNKVTEKGKDVELRCDPISGHTALYWYRQSLGQGLEFLIYFQGNSAPDKSGLPSDRFSAERTGGSVSTLTIQRTQQEDSAVYLCASSPQPGQPWSQHFGDGTRLSIL.

The rearrangement joins TRBV18 to TRBJ1-5, with D possibly matching TRBD1 (5 bases). The CDR3 sequence is 15 residues long. Trimming cost V 1 base and J 6 bases, with 13 bases left between them. Germline V gene lookup returns CDR1 KGHSH and CDR2 LQKENI. CDR3 sequence reads: CASSPLRGAGQPQHF. CDR3 nucleotides: TGTGCCAGCTCACCACTGCGCGGGGCCGGTCAGCCCCAGCATTTT. The full variable domain, completed using reference TRBV18 and TRBJ1-5, is NAGVMQNPRHLVRRRGQEARLRCSPMKGHSHVYWYRQLPEEGLKFMVYLQKENIIDESGMPKERFSAEFPKEGPSILRIQQVVRGDSAAYFCASSPLRGAGQPQHFGDGTRLSIL.

The chain recombines TRBV7-2 with TRBJ1-6, with 10 bases aligning to TRBD1. The J segment lost 10 bases and the V segment lost 1 base, leaving 1 base of the junction unmatched. Germline assignment: CDR1 SGHTA and CDR2 FQGNSA. The length of the CDR3 is 14 residues. In DNA form, the CDR3 reads TGTGCCAGCAGCTTAGGGGACAGGGGCTCACCCCTCCACTTT. Translated, it gives CASSLGDRGSPLHF.

The chain employs TRBV5-4 and TRBJ1-2; 8 nucleotides agree with TRBD1. CDR1 and CDR2 from the germline V gene are SGHNT and YYREEE (reference sequence). The CDR3 runs to 15 residues. V lost 6 bases to trimming and J lost 4 bases; unmatched junction nucleotides: 11. CDR3 coding DNA: TGTGCCAGCACCCCCGGGCAGGGGGCAAGCTATGGCTACACCTTC. Translation gives CASTPGQGASYGYTF.

The chain is built from TRBV28 and TRBJ2-3; 15 bases agree with TRBD2. V shed 6 bases, J shed 0 bases, and the junction held 10 bases outside the gene matches. The germline CDR1 and CDR2 sequences are MDHEN and SYDVKM. CDR3 length equals 19 residues. The DNA for the CDR3 is TGTGCCAGCAGCCGCATCGGACTAGCGGGAGGGCCCAGCACAGATACGCAGTATTTT. Residues: CASSRIGLAGGPSTDTQYF.

The CDR3 sequence is CSVPGPRDTEAFF. Here the CDR3 DNA reads TGCAGCGTCCCAGGGCCCAGGGACACTGAAGCTTTCTTT. This chain connects TRBV29-1 to TRBJ1-1; D might be TRBD1 (5 bases). Germline V lookup: CDR1 SQVTM, CDR2 ANQGSEA. There are 13 residues in the CDR3. V lost 6 bases and J lost 3, with 14 bases in between.

J is TRBJ2-3 and V is TRBV27; TRBD2 aligns across 9 bases. V shed 7 bases and J 0 bases; nucleotides not matched to a gene: 2. This CDR3 region has 14 residues. Germline CDR1 reads MNHEY; CDR2 reads SMNVEV (reference sequence). The CDR3 DNA reads TGTGCCAGCATGGCGGGGGGGAGCACAGATACGCAGTATTTT. Translated, it gives CASMAGGSTDTQYF.

The J gene is TRBJ1-5, the V gene TRBV18; no definite D call. The CDR3 loop spans 14 amino acids. V lost 3 bases to trimming and J lost 1 base, with 7 bases between them. Germline V lookup: CDR1 KGHSH, CDR2 LQKENI. CDR3 amino acids: CASSPEYSNQPQHF. CDR3 bases: TGTGCCAGCTCACCCGAGTACAGCAATCAGCCCCAGCATTTT.

This clone appeared a single time. This chain joins TRBV6-1 and TRBJ2-7; a possible D gene is TRBD1 (6 bases). The CDR3 has 14 residues. The V and J ends lost 6 bases and 3 bases respectively, with 15 bases between them. Germline V gives CDR1 MNHNS, CDR2 SASEGT. CDR3 amino acids: CASRNSGHLYEQYF. As DNA, the CDR3 is TGTGCCAGCAGGAACTCGGGACACCTCTACGAGCAGTACTTC.

The rearrangement uses TRBV19 and TRBJ2-2; TRBD1 matches 11 bases. The CDR3 loop spans 13 amino acids. V gave up 5 bases and J gave up 14 bases; unmatched junction bases: 7. Germline V gene data show CDR1 as LNHDA and CDR2 as SQIVND (reference sequence). The CDR3 here is CASSSRDRGALFF. CDR3 coding DNA: TGTGCCAGTAGTTCTAGGGACAGGGGGGCCCTGTTTTTT.

The rearrangement uses TRBV4-3 and TRBJ2-4, with 10 nucleotides matching TRBD2. Germline lookup yields CDR1 LGHNA and CDR2 YSLEER. The CDR3 has 17 amino acids. The V segment lost 0 bases and the J segment 7 bases; nucleotides outside the gene matches: 9. The CDR3 loop reads CASSQDPSGRGRNIQYF. Here the CDR3 DNA reads TGCGCCAGCAGCCAAGACCCTAGCGGGAGAGGACGGAACATTCAGTACTTC.

This chain uses TRBV27 with TRBJ2-7, with 9 bases lining up with TRBD1. Losses at the gene ends were 2 bases for V and 5 bases for J; bases not matched to a gene: 4. CDR1 is MNHEY, CDR2 SMNVEV, per germline (reference sequence). The CDR3 is made up of 14 amino acids. CDR3 residues: CASSLKGTGNEQYF. In nucleotides, the CDR3 is TGTGCCAGCAGTTTAAAGGGGACAGGGAACGAGCAGTACTTC.

The chain employs TRBV7-3 and TRBJ2-1; 11 bases match TRBD1. After removal of 2 bases from V and 10 bases from J, the junction contained 7 bases not matched to a gene. The germline V gene has CDR1 SGHTA and CDR2 FQGTGA. The CDR3 is 15 residues long. This CDR3 reads CASSLFGQGAVEQFF. The CDR3 DNA reads TGTGCCAGCAGCTTATTCGGACAGGGGGCAGTCGAGCAGTTCTTC.

Written as DNA, the CDR3 is TGTGCCAGCAGCCAAGTCAGGACGGGGGGGCTCGCCGGGGAGCTGTTTTTT. Translation gives CASSQVRTGGLAGELFF. J is TRBJ2-2 and V is TRBV4-2; TRBD2 matches at 8 bases. This CDR3 has 17 amino acids. Trimming took 1 base from V and 6 from J; bases not matched to a gene: 10. Germline lookup yields CDR1 LGHNA and CDR2 YNFKEQ.

This clone showed up just a few times. This chain connects TRBV5-4 to TRBJ2-3, with TRBD1 as a possible D gene (6 bases). Germline values: CDR1 SGHNT, CDR2 YYREEE (reference sequence). V lost 1 base and J 1 base, leaving 7 bases between the germline ends. The CDR3 covers 14 residues. This CDR3 is CASSLRQGTDTQYF. The CDR3 DNA sequence: TGTGCCAGCAGCTTGCGACAGGGCACAGATACGCAGTATTTT.

The V gene is TRBV11-1, the J gene TRBJ1-4; a weak D match, TRBD1 (6 bases). CDR1 and CDR2 (germline): SGHAT, FQDESV (reference sequence). Trimming cost V 1 base and J 0 bases, with 9 bases left between them. This CDR3 is built from 16 residues. The CDR3 DNA sequence: TGTGCCAGCAGCTTAGGGACAGCCGCAACTAATGAAAAACTGTTTTTT. The encoded protein is CASSLGTAATNEKLFF.

The gene calls are TRBV4-3 and TRBJ2-1; weak D call: TRBD2 (5 bases). The germline gives CDR1 LGHNA, CDR2 YSLEER. The length of the CDR3 is 15 residues. Trimming removed 4 bases at V and 1 base at J, with 11 bases between. CDR3 nucleotides: TGCGCCAGCAGCCTTCGGGATCTATCCTACAATGAGCAGTTCTTC. It codes for CASSLRDLSYNEQFF.

This chain joins TRBV5-4 and TRBJ2-7; 7 bases map to TRBD2. CDR1 is SGHNT, CDR2 YYREEE, per germline (reference sequence). After removal of 0 bases from V and 2 bases from J, the junction contained 2 bases not matched to a gene. The CDR3 is 14 amino acids. Here the CDR3 DNA reads TGTGCCAGCAGCTTGGAGGCGGGAGCCTACGAGCAGTACTTC. Its translation: CASSLEAGAYEQYF.

The chain links TRBV30 to TRBJ2-3; D is perhaps TRBD2 (5 bases). CDR3 length equals 12 residues. V was shortened by 3 bases and J by 2 bases, with 6 bases between the two germline ends. Germline CDR1 GTSNPN, CDR2 SVGIG (reference sequence). CDR3 sequence reads: CAWSGNTDTQYF. CDR3 DNA: TGTGCCTGGAGCGGGAACACAGATACGCAGTATTTT.

This chain uses TRBV5-1 with TRBJ2-7; TRBD1 agrees at 8 bases. Germline CDR1 and CDR2: SGHRS and YFSETQ. The ends lost 4 bases at V and 0 bases at J; junction bases unmatched: 6. The CDR3 length is 15 residues. The CDR3 region is CASSPRQGSSYEQYF. As DNA, the CDR3 is TGCGCCAGCAGCCCGCGACAGGGGTCCTCCTACGAGCAGTACTTC.

This clone has a single count. This chain connects TRBV19 to TRBJ2-6; 7 bases are a match to TRBD1. With 5 bases clipped from V and 0 bases from J, the junction kept 10 bases outside the gene matches. CDR3 length equals 18 residues. CDR1 and CDR2 from the germline V gene are LNHDA and SQIVND (reference sequence). CDR3: CASSGLGQTSSGANVLTF. The CDR3 nucleotides are TGTGCCAGTAGTGGTTTGGGACAGACGAGCTCTGGGGCCAACGTCCTGACTTTC.

The V gene is TRBV27, the J gene TRBJ1-1, with D perhaps TRBD1 (6 bases). This CDR3 is 14 amino acids long. CDR1 is MNHEY and CDR2 is SMNVEV in the germline V gene (reference sequence). Between the trimmed V and J ends, which lost 3 bases and 2 bases, there was a span of 10 bases. CDR3 bases: TGTGCCAGCAGTTTCGCAGGGGAAAACACTGAAGCTTTCTTT. Protein: CASSFAGENTEAFF.

This chain joins TRBV2 and TRBJ1-6; D is undetermined. The CDR3 sequence is 13 residues long. Germline CDR1 and CDR2: SNHLY and FYNNEI. Trimming stripped 7 bases from V and 3 bases from J, with 7 bases between. In DNA form, the CDR3 reads TGTGCCAGCACTATTTACTATAATTCACCCCTCCACTTT. This gives the protein CASTIYYNSPLHF.

This clone appeared once. This sequence joins TRBV5-1 and TRBJ2-2; the D is unclear. Between the trimmed V and J ends, which lost 0 bases and 5 bases, there was a span of 5 bases. Germline-derived CDR1 and CDR2 are SGHRS and YFSETQ. The CDR3 runs to 13 residues. The CDR3 loop is CASSLARTGELFF. CDR3 nucleotide sequence: TGCGCCAGCAGCTTGGCCAGAACCGGGGAGCTGTTTTTT.

The table lists this clone with a few counts. The chain joins TRBV4-3 to TRBJ1-2; 7 bases are a match to TRBD1. Germline-derived CDR1 and CDR2 are LGHNA and YSLEER. The trim removed 1 base at V and 4 bases at J, leaving 12 bases unmatched. The CDR3 runs to 17 residues. CDR3 sequence: CASSQVYRGAAGYGYTF. In nucleotides, the CDR3 is TGCGCCAGCAGCCAAGTTTACAGGGGAGCGGCGGGCTATGGCTACACCTTC.

This clone was recorded a few times. The chain links TRBV14 to TRBJ2-5; 10 nucleotides align to TRBD1. This CDR3 has 18 residues. The V segment lost 1 base and the J segment 0 bases; nucleotides outside the gene matches: 8. Germline loops: CDR1 SGHDN, CDR2 FVKESK. The CDR3 spells CASSQARDRGHYQETQYF. The CDR3 nucleotides read TGTGCCAGCAGCCAAGCTAGGGACAGGGGACACTACCAAGAGACCCAGTACTTC.

The chain joins TRBV9 to TRBJ1-1; D gene uncertain. CDR3 length: 13 amino acids. Per germline, CDR1 SGDLS and CDR2 YYNGEE. V was pared by 2 bases and J by 3 bases, with 8 bases between. The CDR3, as DNA: TGTGCCAGCAGCGTTGGGCCTTACACTGAAGCTTTCTTT. Its protein is CASSVGPYTEAFF. Variable domain in full (rest from reference TRBV9 and TRBJ1-1): DSGVTQTPKHLITATGQRVTLRCSPRSGDLSVYWYQQSLDQGLQFLIQYYNGEERAKGNILERFSAQQFPDLHSELNLSSLELGDSALYFCASSVGPYTEAFFGQGTRLTVV.

The chain couples TRBV12-5 to TRBJ2-1; possible D gene TRBD1, 6 bases. The CDR3 consists of 13 residues. The germline V gene encodes CDR1 LGHNT and CDR2 FRNRAP. Between the trimmed V and J ends, which lost 0 bases and 10 bases, there was a span of 10 bases. CDR3 residues: CASGLVLGTEQFF. Written as DNA, the CDR3 is TGTGCTAGTGGTTTGGTACTTGGGACAGAGCAGTTCTTC.